Sequencing of this T cell receptor (beta chain) was carried out in a study of response to subunit inactivated influenza vaccine. General observations from the study: The authors put forward the suggestion that each seasonal influenza vaccination may bring in only a limited number of new T cells.

Looked up from germline, CDR1 is LGHNA and CDR2 is YSLEER. This CDR3 is 15 amino acids long. V lost 4 bases, J lost 5 bases, and 15 bases lay in between. MiXCR, run by TCRdb on the RT-PCR reads, gives a single entry per CDR3 protein. The repertoire consists of about 780,000 distinct CDR3 sequences, with around 18% occurring once and the leading ten covering 9.5% to 13%. This clonotype was seen repeatedly, ten times or more. The antigen is unknown. This rearrangement joins TRBV4-3 to TRBJ2-1; either TRBD1 or TRBD2 may fit D (5 bases each). The specimen was PBMCs from blood, collected 5 days after vaccination. This sequence originates from a man aged 45 to 65 who received an inactivated influenza vaccine. The CDR3 loop is CASSPTGTANNEQFF. In nucleotides, the CDR3 is TGCGCCAGCAGCCCAACCGGGACGGCGAACAATGAGCAGTTCTTC.